This TCR beta chain comes out of a study of blood T cell repertoires in COVID-19. This clone was seen ten or more times. In the study's own analysis: For nucleated cells, counts were estimated from reference gene primer amplification. This table comes from immunoSEQ multiplex PCR, and its TCRdb copy is limited to in-frame clones, with some not included. D and trimming come from the DNA, and the V and J calls and clone size come from that table. The sample comprises tens of thousands of clones, over 70% of which are singletons, and around 4% rests with the top ten. From germline, CDR1 is SGHRS and CDR2 YFSETQ. This CDR3 is built from 14 residues. V was shortened by 4 bases and J by 4 bases, with 14 bases between the two germline ends.

Sequencing used peripheral blood. This TCR was recovered from a woman in her 50s with acute or convalescent COVID-19. V usage is TRBV5-1 and J usage is TRBJ1-2; D might be TRBD1 (6 bases). CDR3 sequence: CASSPGTPGYGYTF. DNA of the CDR3: TGCGCCAGCAGCCCAGGGACACCCGGCTATGGCTACACCTTC.